This is a list of T cell receptor beta chains from one sample in a study of T cell responses to AZD1222 COVID-19 vaccine. The table came from immunoSEQ multiplex PCR; TCRdb's copy has only in-frame clones and leaves some out. The table has 150,000 to 200,000 clones, over 90% seen once. The sample was peripheral blood, taken on day 0 of AZD1222 vaccination. Source of these receptors: an adult in good health. CDR3s include the opening cysteine and the closing phenylalanine or tryptophan. The order of the fields is D gene, J gene, V gene, CDR3 length, clone size, CDR3 protein, CDR3 DNA. A D gene is named only where the DNA matches it firmly. The listing skips clone size in some rows; elsewhere it reads once, few, many or a size class.

. TRBJ1-2 TRBV30 11 . CAWSASDGYTF TGTGCCTGGAGTGCGAGCGATGGCTACACCTTC
. TRBJ1-3 TRBV10-3 13 . CAISEGSGNTIYF TGTGCCATCAGTGAAGGGTCCGGAAACACCATATATTTT
TRBD1 TRBJ2-3 TRBV2 15 . CASSAGTGNTDTQYF TGTGCCAGCAGCGCCGGGACAGGGAACACAGATACGCAGTATTTT
. TRBJ1-5 TRBV7-9 14 . CASSLPNSNQPQHF TGTGCCAGCAGCCTACCCAATAGCAATCAGCCCCAGCATTTT
. TRBJ1-6 TRBV28 15 . CASSFQWGDNSPLHF TGTGCCAGCAGTTTCCAGTGGGGGGATAATTCACCCCTCCACTTT
. TRBJ2-6 TRBV5-6 16 once CASSWDPSSGANVLTF TGTGCCAGCAGCTGGGACCCAAGCTCTGGGGCCAACGTCCTGACTTTC
. TRBJ1-2 TRBV25-1 14 . CASSESFSSYGYTF TGTGCCAGCAGTGAATCTTTTTCGTCCTATGGCTACACCTTC
TRBD2 TRBJ2-7 TRBV18 13 . CASSRGGQNEQYF TGTGCCAGCTCACGCGGGGGGCAGAACGAGCAGTACTTC
. TRBJ2-7 TRBV19 14 . CASKERTSSYEQYF TGTGCCAGTAAAGAGCGGACGAGCTCCTACGAGCAGTACTTC
. TRBJ1-5 TRBV7-2 15 . CASSLEGRGEQPQHF TGTGCCAGCAGCTTAGAAGGCAGGGGAGAACAGCCCCAGCATTTT
TRBD1 TRBJ2-7 TRBV18 15 . CASSPYSPGQGEQYF TGTGCCAGCTCACCATATAGTCCGGGACAGGGAGAGCAGTACTTC
. TRBJ2-3 TRBV5-1 14 . CASSLVAQVGTQYF TGCGCCAGCAGCCTTGTAGCGCAGGTCGGAACGCAGTATTTT
TRBD1 TRBJ1-3 TRBV10-3 15 . CAITEPRTGRNTIYF TGTGCCATCACCGAACCTAGGACAGGGAGAAACACCATATATTTT
. TRBJ1-2 TRBV28 15 . CASSLGVLENYGYTF TGTGCCAGCAGTCTGGGGGTTCTCGAGAACTATGGCTACACCTTC
. TRBJ2-3 TRBV4-2 15 . CASLSRDASTDTQYF TGTGCCAGCCTTAGCCGGGACGCAAGCACAGATACGCAGTATTTT
. TRBJ2-7 TRBV7-9 15 . CASSLVDWTVNEQYF TGTGCCAGCAGCTTAGTAGATTGGACAGTAAACGAGCAGTACTTC
TRBD2 TRBJ2-1 TRBV12-5 17 . CASGFLIAGGRHNEQFF TGTGCTAGTGGTTTCCTCATAGCGGGAGGGCGGCACAATGAGCAGTTCTTC
. TRBJ2-3 TRBV6-5 12 . CASSWGTDTQYF TGTGCCAGCAGCTGGGGGACAGATACGCAGTATTTT
. TRBJ2-2 TRBV9 14 . CASSVATGTGELFF TGTGCCAGCAGCGTAGCTACAGGAACCGGGGAGCTGTTTTTT
. TRBJ1-2 TRBV20-1 11 few CSAHRAYGYTF TGCAGTGCCCACAGGGCCTATGGCTACACCTTC
. TRBJ1-5 TRBV6-5 15 . CASSPRDKMNQPQHF TGTGCCAGCAGCCCACGGGACAAGATGAATCAGCCCCAGCATTTT
TRBD2 TRBJ2-5 TRBV2 15 . CASSLGAGGLKTQYF TGTGCCAGCAGCCTGGGAGCGGGAGGGTTGAAGACCCAGTACTTC
TRBD1 TRBJ1-1 TRBV3-1/TRBV3-2 13 once CASSPTGETEAFF TGTGCCAGCAGCCCCACAGGGGAGACTGAAGCTTTCTTT
. TRBJ1-4 TRBV11-2 15 once CASSPTPTRNEKLFF TGTGCCAGCAGCCCTACCCCGACAAGGAATGAAAAACTGTTTTTT
TRBD2 TRBJ2-1 TRBV2 15 . CASRGTSQNYNEQFF TGTGCCAGCAGGGGGACTAGCCAAAACTACAATGAGCAGTTCTTC
. TRBJ2-1 TRBV30 14 . CAFTRYTDDNEQFF TGTGCCTTTACGCGCTATACTGACGACAATGAGCAGTTCTTC
TRBD2 TRBJ2-1 TRBV3-1/TRBV3-2 12 . CASSLSSGKQFF TGTGCCAGCAGCCTTTCTAGCGGCAAGCAGTTCTTC
TRBD2 TRBJ2-3 TRBV7-2 17 . CASSLDWASGMTDTQYF TGTGCCAGCAGCTTAGATTGGGCTAGCGGGATGACAGATACGCAGTATTTT
TRBD1 TRBJ2-7 TRBV7-6 13 once CASSSAGTGEQYF TGTGCCAGCAGCTCCGCCGGGACAGGCGAGCAGTACTTC
. TRBJ1-1 TRBV5-6 14 . CASSFRPTIGGAFF TGTGCCAGCAGCTTCAGGCCTACCATCGGCGGAGCTTTCTTT
. TRBJ2-2 TRBV2 16 . CASSSSTGLLAGELFF TGTGCCAGCTCCTCCTCGACGGGACTCCTTGCCGGGGAGCTGTTTTTT
. TRBJ1-6 TRBV6-1 18 . CASSEAGEGRGIGSPLHF TGTGCCAGCAGTGAAGCGGGGGAAGGTAGGGGGATAGGCTCACCCCTCCACTTT
. TRBJ1-1 TRBV2 18 . CASRLELQGTTRNTEAFF TGTGCCAGCAGGCTAGAACTACAGGGAACGACTAGGAACACTGAAGCTTTCTTT
. TRBJ2-3 TRBV2 14 . CASSVRQVADTQYF TGTGCCAGCAGCGTGAGACAGGTCGCCGATACGCAGTATTTT
TRBD1 TRBJ1-2 TRBV6-1 17 . CASSARINGQGIYGYTF TGTGCCAGCAGTGCAAGGATTAACGGACAGGGGATCTATGGCTACACCTTC